This T cell receptor beta chain is drawn from a study of human T cells and chemical hapten exposure. Study-wide context: Patients got weekly scalp diphenylcyclopropenone doses over the roughly 22-week study.

The count of this clonotype is one. The antigen is not known. Library construction involved attaching unique molecular identifiers to individual cDNA molecules, which allowed quantitative, reproducible TCR counting. TCRdb independently ran MiXCR on the RACE reads; one entry per CDR3 protein. The table includes 250,000 to 300,000 distinct CDR3 sequences, about 7.7% detected once. The germline V gene encodes CDR1 LGHDT and CDR2 YNNKEL (reference sequence). This CDR3 spans 18 amino acids. V dropped 1 base and J dropped 3; count of bases not matched to a gene: 6. The sample's time point: pre-sensitization, week 0. Treatment meaning: therapeutic diphenylcyclopropenone sensitization with weekly scalp DPC. General study findings and limits: Significantly more large CDR3 similarity clusters were formed by expanded TCRs than by controls.

The rearrangement uses TRBV3-1 and TRBJ2-1; TRBD2 matches at 13 bases. The sequence came from a man aged 18 to 35 with alopecia areata. Some clones in this sample may be carry-over from other donors' samples. Material: whole blood, obtained in connection with sensitization to the hapten diphenylcyclopropenone (DPC). The CDR3 loop is CASSQVLAGGPRYNEQFF. The CDR3 region has the DNA TGTGCCAGCAGCCAAGTACTAGCGGGGGGGCCCCGCTACAATGAGCAGTTCTTC.